This T cell receptor (beta chain) was obtained from a study of blood T cell repertoires in COVID-19. Study in general: Sites in the United States, Italy and Spain provided acute and convalescent COVID-19 samples. In each case, the material was cDNA or gDNA derived from T cells, B-cell-depleted T cells, or PBMCs.

Seattle patient enrollment occurred during active infection, with longitudinal follow-up thereafter. Authors' processing steps: By means of reference gene primer amplification, nucleated cell counts were estimated. Produced via immunoSEQ multiplex PCR; TCRdb's table is partial and in-frame only. The V and J calls and clone size come from that table; D and trimming were worked out from the DNA. Found here are roughly 290,000 clones, 75% to 95% of them singletons; the top ten hold approximately 6.8%. Source material: peripheral blood. The sequence derives from a woman aged 25 to 45 with COVID-19, enrolled during active disease.

The CDR3 protein is CSASNRRQSSTDTQYF. The CDR3 region has the DNA TGCAGTGCTAGTAATAGGAGACAGTCTAGCACAGATACGCAGTATTTT. J is TRBJ2-3 and V is TRBV20-1; perhaps TRBD1 as D (5 bases). Between the trimmed V and J ends, which lost 3 bases and 0 bases, there was a span of 16 bases. This CDR3 comprises 16 residues. Germline-derived CDR1 and CDR2 are DFQATT and SNEGSKA (reference sequence).